The source of this TCR beta chain is a study of T-cell reconstitution after alpha-beta-depleted transplantation in children. On this clonotype itself: No antigen is known for it.

Study-wide findings and caveats: Several hundred graft clones that had expanded were reportedly the source of alpha-beta T cells about two months after transplant. Surviving recipient T cells and intrathymic progenitors accounted for some patients' high TCRbeta diversity at day 60. By one year post-transplant, T-cell counts and diversity largely arose from T cells that were newly produced.

The V segment lost 6 bases and the J segment 0 bases; nucleotides outside the gene matches: 14. Looked up from germline, CDR1 is DFQATT and CDR2 is SNEGSKA (reference sequence). The CDR3 totals 19 residues. The authors prepared the TCRbeta library with unique molecular identifiers. TCRdb fed the PCR reads into MiXCR, producing one record per CDR3 protein. The sample shows 450,000 to 550,000 distinct CDR3 sequences, 11% of them seen only once. The chain links TRBV20-1 to TRBJ2-2, with TRBD2 matching 12 bases. The sequence derives from a female patient between 2 and 15 years old who had a stem cell transplant for aplastic anemia, so the T cells may come from the graft donor. The sequencing used PBMCs, mostly from graft donor cells, collected 180 days after TCRalphabeta/CD19-depleted stem cell transplant. The CDR3 region is CSASPSGRAPVANTGELFF. The CDR3 region has the DNA TGCAGTGCCAGCCCTAGCGGGAGGGCCCCCGTGGCGAACACCGGGGAGCTGTTTTTT.